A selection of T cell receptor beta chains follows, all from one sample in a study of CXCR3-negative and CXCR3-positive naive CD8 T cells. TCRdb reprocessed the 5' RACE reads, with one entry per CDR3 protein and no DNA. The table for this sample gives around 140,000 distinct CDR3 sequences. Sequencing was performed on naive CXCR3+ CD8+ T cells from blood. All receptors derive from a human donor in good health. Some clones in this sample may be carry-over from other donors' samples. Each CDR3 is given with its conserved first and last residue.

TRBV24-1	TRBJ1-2	CATSVGSGYGYTF
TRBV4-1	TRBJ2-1	CASSQGTSGGNNEQFF
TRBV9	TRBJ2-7	CASSLDLGVYEQYF
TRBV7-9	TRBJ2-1	CASSLVSSAYNEQFF
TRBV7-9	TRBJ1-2	CASSSSAPGQGYYGYTF
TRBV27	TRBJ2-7	CASSPTQGAPSYEQYF
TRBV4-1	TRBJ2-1	CASSQELRLAGHNEQFF
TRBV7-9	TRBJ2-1	CASRVEGYNEQFF
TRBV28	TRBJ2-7	CASSFGRGRSEEQYF
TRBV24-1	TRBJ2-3	CATSDLGQGATDTQYF
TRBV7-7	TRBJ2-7	CASSLGTGGSYEQYF
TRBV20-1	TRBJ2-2	CSATGTSGGGNTGELFF
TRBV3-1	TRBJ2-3	CASTQGFGGTDTQYF
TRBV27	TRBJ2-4	CASSPWADLAKNIQYF
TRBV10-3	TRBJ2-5	CAIGLAQETRYF
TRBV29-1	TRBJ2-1	CSVVGPNEQFF
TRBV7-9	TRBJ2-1	CASSKTRDGSSYNEQFF
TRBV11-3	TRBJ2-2	CASSSPGAGELFF
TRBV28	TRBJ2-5	CASSWEEGDQETQYF
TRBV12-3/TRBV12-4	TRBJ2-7	CASSSPGTGLPNSYEQYF
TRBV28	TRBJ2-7	CASSLRASGMYEQYF
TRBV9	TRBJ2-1	CASSVFSTSAEQNEQFF
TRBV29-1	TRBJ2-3	CSVFTGQVSTDTQYF
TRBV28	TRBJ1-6	CASSPTGESSYNSPLHF
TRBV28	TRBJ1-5	CASSSGTGGWQPQHF
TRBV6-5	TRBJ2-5	CASSSSGDSRGTQYF
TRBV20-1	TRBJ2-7	CSARVERESSYEQYF
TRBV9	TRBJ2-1	CASSARTSGSNEQFF
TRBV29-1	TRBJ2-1	CSVWTGARNEQFF
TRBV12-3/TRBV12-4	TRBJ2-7	CASSSLGLADTYEQYF
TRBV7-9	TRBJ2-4	CASSSTRTDIENIQYF
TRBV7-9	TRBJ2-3	CASSLGPTSTDTQYF
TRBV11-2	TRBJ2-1	CASSSIGEGRYNEQFF
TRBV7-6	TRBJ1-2	CASSSGVGGDGYTF
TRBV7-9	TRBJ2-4	CACQVLAKNIQYF
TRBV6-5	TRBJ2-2	CASSYSGTSGVNTGELFF
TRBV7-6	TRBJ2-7	CASSLGVGLTGQYF
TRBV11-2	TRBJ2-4	CASSITSGSAKNIQYF
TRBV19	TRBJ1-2	CASTMGRGYGYTF
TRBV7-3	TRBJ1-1	CASSLTLGTTAAFF
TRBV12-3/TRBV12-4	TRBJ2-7	CASSLSRSYEQYF
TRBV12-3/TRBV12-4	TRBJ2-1	CASSPGLVHDEQFF
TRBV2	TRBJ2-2	CASSDTGALTGELFF
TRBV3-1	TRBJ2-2	CASTGNNTGELFF